A single T cell receptor (beta chain) is shown here with its context. The antigen is undetermined. The CDR3 consists of 20 residues. Per germline, CDR1 MNHEY and CDR2 SMNVEV (reference sequence). Losses at the gene ends were 7 bases for V and 5 bases for J; bases not matched to a gene: 22. Produced via immunoSEQ multiplex PCR; TCRdb's table is partial and in-frame only. The repertoire holds 20,000 to 25,000 clones, nearly 80% seen once, with approximately 39% in the top ten. This specimen belongs to a study of radiation and T cells in renal cell carcinoma. Broader study findings: Pretreatment tumor biopsies were lacking, so baseline clonotypes are unknown.

As to time point: baseline pretreatment blood. As for treatment: 15 Gy SBRT to primary tumor, nephrectomy 4 weeks later. The V and J genes are TRBV27 and TRBJ2-3; 12 bases align to TRBD2. This TCR was recovered from a man between 60 and 75 years old with renal cell carcinoma. Sequenced here: blood, sampled from a patient whose treatment included radiotherapy and nephrectomy. The CDR3 DNA reads TGTGCCAGCACCCCGGTTCGGGGGACTAGCGGGTCCCCTTCGCGAGATACGCAGTATTTT. Translating gives CASTPVRGTSGSPSRDTQYF.